The 16 T cell receptor beta chains in this list originate from one sample, sequenced in a study of blood T cell repertoires in COVID-19. Profiling relied on immunoSEQ multiplex PCR, and the TCRdb table lists in-frame clones only, not all of them. The sample carries about 380,000 clones, 88% recorded once. The sequenced material came from PBMCs or T cells enriched from blood (not recorded which). These receptors were taken from a woman aged 18-35 years who had recovered from COVID-19.

The chain employs TRBV10-3 and TRBJ2-7; a weak D match, TRBD1 (5 bases). Germline V gene data show CDR1 as ENHRY and CDR2 as SYGVKD. Trimming left V 4 bases short and J 1 base short, with 20 bases between. The CDR3 has 17 residues. In DNA form, the CDR3 reads TGTGCCATCAGTGCGTGGGGCAGCCCTCGAACTTCCTACGAGCAGTACTTC. It translates to CAISAWGSPRTSYEQYF.

V and J are TRBV7-3 and TRBJ2-7, with 8 bases identical to TRBD1. Trimming at V came to 3 bases and at J to 6 bases, leaving 4 bases not matched to a gene. Per the germline V gene, CDR1 is SGHTA and CDR2 is FQGTGA. The CDR3 totals 13 residues. The CDR3 DNA reads TGTGCCAGCAGCTTGACAGGGGATGGCGAGCAGTACTTC. As protein: CASSLTGDGEQYF.

The V and J genes are TRBV2 and TRBJ1-5; perhaps TRBD1 as D (5 bases). The germline V gene encodes CDR1 SNHLY and CDR2 FYNNEI. V shed 6 bases and J shed 11 bases, with 17 bases lying between them. The CDR3 totals 13 residues. The CDR3 bases are TGTGCCAGCAGCTCAGGGATCCCCCAAGCCCAGCATTTT. Translating it yields CASSSGIPQAQHF.

This clone turned up a few times. The CDR3 is CASSNYPEKLFF. For the CDR3, the DNA is TGTGCCAGCAGCAACTATCCTGAAAAACTGTTTTTT. The chain uses TRBV7-9 and TRBJ1-4, with no clear D. Trimming left V 5 bases short and J 7 bases short, with 8 bases between. CDR3 length: 12 amino acids. Germline CDR1 reads SEHNR; CDR2 reads FQNEAQ (reference sequence). Complete variable domain (other parts from reference TRBV7-9 and TRBJ1-4): DTGVSQNPRHKITKRGQNVTFRCDPISEHNRLYWYRQTLGQGPEFLTYFQNEAQLEKSRLLSDRFSAERPKGSFSTLEIQRTEQGDSAMYLCASSNYPEKLFFGSGTQLSVL.

This chain uses TRBV19 with TRBJ2-1, with 10 bases that match TRBD1. The trim removed 7 bases at V and 10 bases at J, leaving 13 bases unmatched. Per the germline V gene, CDR1 is LNHDA and CDR2 is SQIVND (reference sequence). The CDR3 is 15 residues long. The DNA for the CDR3 is TGTGCCAGTACTCGAGGGACAGGGGATCCGCGGGAGCAGTTCTTC. Translating gives CASTRGTGDPREQFF.

V is TRBV4-3 and J is TRBJ1-6; a weak D match, TRBD1 (6 bases). Deletions cut 0 bases from V and 11 bases from J, with 17 bases between. This CDR3 has 16 amino acids. Per the germline V gene, CDR1 is LGHNA and CDR2 is YSLEER. The CDR3 is CASSQERDRLEPPLHF. Written as DNA, the CDR3 is TGCGCCAGCAGCCAAGAGCGAGACAGGCTTGAGCCACCCCTCCACTTT.

In its sample, this clone was seen a few times. V is TRBV6-2 or TRBV6-3 and J is TRBJ2-1; 10 nucleotides match TRBD2. The CDR3 extends over 14 amino acids. The V gene end was trimmed by 4 bases and the J gene end by 10 bases; junction bases not matched to a gene: 7. Germline V gives CDR1 MNHEY, CDR2 SVGEGT. This CDR3 is CASSSGTSASEQFF. The DNA of the CDR3 is TGTGCCAGCAGTTCCGGGACTAGCGCCTCCGAGCAGTTCTTC.

The rearrangement joins TRBV5-5 to TRBJ1-2; TRBD1 aligns across 7 bases. Trimming cost V 0 bases and J 3 bases; bases outside gene matches: 2. CDR1 and CDR2 from the germline V gene are SGHKS and YYEKEE (reference sequence). The CDR3 has 14 amino acids. In DNA, the CDR3 is TGTGCCAGCAGCTTGGTCGGACAGGACTATGGCTACACCTTC. It specifies CASSLVGQDYGYTF.

The CDR3 DNA reads as TGTGCCATCAGTGCACCCTCCGACAGGAACTATGGCTACACCTTC. Its translation: CAISAPSDRNYGYTF. The J gene is TRBJ1-2, the V gene TRBV10-3; perhaps TRBD1 as D (6 bases). Trimming removed 4 bases at V and 2 bases at J, with 14 bases between. The CDR3 is 15 residues long. CDR1 ENHRY and CDR2 SYGVKD come from the germline V gene.

The rearrangement uses TRBV6-2 or TRBV6-3 and TRBJ1-1; 7 bases agree with TRBD1. Trimming took 5 bases from V and 6 from J; bases not matched to a gene: 12. Germline values: CDR1 MNHEY, CDR2 SVGEGT. CDR3 size: 15 residues. CDR3 DNA: TGTGCCAGCAGTCGAACCGGGACAGTCCACCCTGAAGCTTTCTTT. It is translated as CASSRTGTVHPEAFF.

The chain links TRBV11-1 to TRBJ2-3; D is unclear. Trimming shortened V by 7 bases and J by 3 bases, and 8 bases separated the two germline ends. The CDR3 runs to 12 residues. The germline gives CDR1 SGHAT, CDR2 FQDESV (reference sequence). The CDR3 region is CASKLRTDTQYF. CDR3 sequence (DNA): TGTGCCAGCAAGCTGAGGACAGATACGCAGTATTTT.

The chain has TRBV30 and TRBJ2-5; the match to TRBD2 covers 10 bases. Per the germline V gene, CDR1 is GTSNPN and CDR2 is SVGIG (reference sequence). CDR3 length: 14 amino acids. V dropped 5 bases and J dropped 5; count of bases not matched to a gene: 8. The CDR3 sequence: CAWAILAGSETQYF. DNA for the CDR3: TGTGCCTGGGCTATACTAGCGGGGTCTGAGACCCAGTACTTC.

The chain is built from TRBV9 and TRBJ2-5, with 10 bases fitting TRBD2. There are 15 residues in the CDR3. Losses at the gene ends were 4 bases for V and 5 bases for J; bases not matched to a gene: 8. Germline V gene sequence: CDR1 SGDLS, CDR2 YYNGEE. The CDR3 DNA reads TGTGCCAGCAGCCCCCAGCGGGGGGGTTTGGAGACCCAGTACTTC. It codes for CASSPQRGGLETQYF. Full variable domain (remainder filled in from reference TRBV9 and TRBJ2-5): DSGVTQTPKHLITATGQRVTLRCSPRSGDLSVYWYQQSLDQGLQFLIQYYNGEERAKGNILERFSAQQFPDLHSELNLSSLELGDSALYFCASSPQRGGLETQYFGPGTRLLVL.

The V and J genes are TRBV7-2 and TRBJ1-4, with 7 bases aligning to TRBD1. The CDR3 length is 14 residues. CDR1 SGHTA and CDR2 FQGNSA come from the germline V gene. V was pared by 5 bases and J by 4 bases, with 4 bases of the junction left unmatched. This CDR3 reads CASSAGQFNEKLFF. The CDR3 DNA sequence: TGTGCCAGCAGCGCGGGACAGTTTAATGAAAAACTGTTTTTT.

The chain employs TRBV7-2 and TRBJ1-2; 7 positions agree with TRBD1. Germline V gene data show CDR1 as SGHTA and CDR2 as FQGNSA. The CDR3 spans 13 residues. Trimming took 4 bases from V and 3 from J; bases not matched to a gene: 2. CDR3 region: CASSSGQHYGYTF. For the CDR3, the DNA is TGTGCCAGCAGCTCGGGACAGCACTATGGCTACACCTTC. The full variable domain, in which reference TRBV7-2 and TRBJ1-2 provide the parts outside the CDR3, is GAGVSQSPSNKVTEKGKDVELRCDPISGHTALYWYRQSLGQGLEFLIYFQGNSAPDKSGLPSDRFSAERTGGSVSTLTIQRTQQEDSAVYLCASSSGQHYGYTFGSGTRLTVV.

The gene calls are TRBV7-9 and TRBJ1-5, with TRBD1 identical over 7 bases. Germline V CDR1 and CDR2: SEHNR, FQNEAQ (reference sequence). The CDR3 has 15 residues. Trimming cost V 5 bases and J 0 bases; bases outside gene matches: 4. CDR3 nucleotide sequence: TGTGCCAGCAGCGAAGGGACAGATAGCAATCAGCCCCAGCATTTT. This translates into CASSEGTDSNQPQHF.